These 31 T cell receptor beta chains were sequenced from one sample in a study of control samples from healthy donors and cancer patients. Profiled with immunoSEQ multiplex PCR; TCRdb holds only in-frame clones, not every one. Of about 98,000 clones listed, just over 90% are singletons. Material for sequencing was blood. These receptors were obtained from a woman aged 18-29 years in good health.

The chain carries TRBV11-3 and TRBJ2-2; 7 nucleotides line up with TRBD1. The CDR3 covers 15 residues. CDR1 SGHNT and CDR2 YENEEA come from the germline V gene. Unmatched junction bases numbered 4, after V lost 5 bases and J lost 1 base. The CDR3 loop reads CASSEGQMNTGELFF. Written as DNA, the CDR3 is TGTGCCAGCAGCGAGGGACAGATGAACACCGGGGAGCTGTTTTTT.

V gene TRBV6-1 combines with J gene TRBJ1-1; 7 bases are a match to TRBD1. From germline, CDR1 is MNHNS and CDR2 SASEGT. This CDR3 comprises 15 residues. Trimming at V came to 2 bases and at J to 4 bases, leaving 7 bases not matched to a gene. In nucleotides, the CDR3 is TGTGCCAGCAGTGAATTTACAGGGGATCTCACTGAAGCTTTCTTT. Its translation is CASSEFTGDLTEAFF.

The chain links TRBV7-2 to TRBJ1-2; TRBD1 aligns across 7 bases. The CDR3 has 15 amino acids. In germline, CDR1 is SGHTA, CDR2 FQGNSA. With V trimmed by 5 bases and J by 2 bases, 8 bases remained unmatched. Here the CDR3 reads CASSPRDRENYGYTF. CDR3 in DNA: TGTGCCAGCAGCCCTAGGGACAGAGAAAACTATGGCTACACCTTC.

The chain recombines TRBV5-1 with TRBJ2-7; tentative D call: TRBD1 (6 bases). CDR3 length equals 14 residues. V was cut by 4 bases and J by 3 bases, with 14 bases left in between. CDR1 and CDR2 from the germline V gene are SGHRS and YFSETQ. The chain's CDR3 is CASSRTARDYEQYF. CDR3 in DNA: TGCGCCAGCAGCAGGACAGCCAGGGACTACGAGCAGTACTTC. Full variable domain (remainder filled in from reference TRBV5-1 and TRBJ2-7): KAGVTQTPRYLIKTRGQQVTLSCSPISGHRSVSWYQQTPGQGLQFLFEYFSETQRNKGNFPGRFSGRQFSNSRSEMNVSTLELGDSALYLCASSRTARDYEQYFGPGTRLTVT.

The genes are TRBV5-1 and TRBJ1-1; the D gene is possibly TRBD1 (6 bases). Per the germline V gene, CDR1 is SGHRS and CDR2 is YFSETQ. V was pared by 4 bases and J by 1 base, with 11 bases between. CDR3 length equals 14 residues. CDR3 residues: CASSIQGGNTEAFF. For the CDR3, the DNA is TGCGCCAGCAGCATACAGGGAGGGAACACTGAAGCTTTCTTT.

The chain joins TRBV7-9 to TRBJ2-7; the match to TRBD2 covers 7 bases. Trimming at V came to 4 bases and at J to 3 bases, leaving 12 bases not matched to a gene. Germline loops: CDR1 SEHNR, CDR2 FQNEAQ (reference sequence). The CDR3 totals 16 residues. The CDR3 bases are TGTGCCAGCAGCTCCCCGGGGAGCGGGGCTATCTACGAGCAGTACTTC. Translation gives CASSSPGSGAIYEQYF.

The chain has TRBV7-9 and TRBJ2-7; 7 bases agree with TRBD1. J was trimmed by 6 bases and V by 4 bases; bases with no gene match: 0. Germline lookup yields CDR1 SEHNR and CDR2 FQNEAQ (reference sequence). The CDR3 consists of 11 residues. Written as DNA, the CDR3 is TGTGCCAGCAGCTCAGGGGGCGAGCAGTACTTC. This encodes CASSSGGEQYF. Using reference TRBV7-9 and TRBJ2-7 for the parts outside the CDR3, the full variable domain is DTGVSQNPRHKITKRGQNVTFRCDPISEHNRLYWYRQTLGQGPEFLTYFQNEAQLEKSRLLSDRFSAERPKGSFSTLEIQRTEQGDSAMYLCASSSGGEQYFGPGTRLTVT.

The chain carries TRBV7-9 and TRBJ2-1; 7 positions agree with TRBD2. The CDR3 is 14 amino acids. Germline lookup yields CDR1 SEHNR and CDR2 FQNEAQ (reference sequence). V lost 3 bases to trimming and J lost 7 bases; unmatched junction nucleotides: 6. The CDR3: CASSFAGVINEQFF. The CDR3 coding sequence is TGTGCCAGCAGCTTTGCGGGAGTTATAAATGAGCAGTTCTTC.

CDR3 residues: CASSGISGANVLTF. For the CDR3, the DNA is TGTGCCAGCAGTGGAATCTCTGGGGCCAACGTCCTGACTTTC. The chain combines TRBV25-1 with TRBJ2-6; D remains ambiguous. The length of the CDR3 is 14 residues. The germline V gene encodes CDR1 MGHDK and CDR2 SYGVNS. V was shortened by 4 bases and J by 0 bases, with 4 bases between the two germline ends.

This rearrangement joins TRBV18 to TRBJ1-5; tentative D call: TRBD1 (6 bases). V was cut by 3 bases and J by 7 bases, with 13 bases left in between. Looked up from germline, CDR1 is KGHSH and CDR2 is LQKENI. The CDR3 is made up of 14 amino acids. This CDR3 is CASSPGGGSQPQHF. In nucleotides, the CDR3 is TGTGCCAGCTCACCTGGGGGCGGGTCGCAGCCCCAGCATTTT.

The chain joins TRBV3-1 (or the pseudogene TRBV3-2) to TRBJ2-1; 7 bases line up with TRBD2. J was trimmed by 1 base and V by 0 bases; bases with no gene match: 3. The CDR3 has 16 amino acids. Germline V gene data show CDR1 as LGHDT and CDR2 as YNNKEL (reference sequence). CDR3 nucleotides: TGTGCCAGCAGCCAAGACGGGGGGAGGTCCTACAATGAGCAGTTCTTC. Protein product: CASSQDGGRSYNEQFF.

The chain employs TRBV9 and TRBJ2-6; D may be TRBD1 (6 bases). Per the germline V gene, CDR1 is SGDLS and CDR2 is YYNGEE. The CDR3 runs 17 residues. Trimming stripped 0 bases from V and 4 bases from J, with 14 bases between. In DNA form, the CDR3 reads TGTGCCAGCAGCGTAGGTCTTGGGGGCGACGGGGCCAACGTCCTGACTTTC. Translating it yields CASSVGLGGDGANVLTF.

The J gene is TRBJ1-3, the V gene TRBV6-5; D gene unclear. With 2 bases removed from V and 0 bases from J, the gap between germline ends came to 5 bases. Per germline, CDR1 MNHEY and CDR2 SVGAGI. CDR3 length: 14 amino acids. The CDR3 sequence is CASSYGNSGNTIYF. Written as DNA, the CDR3 is TGTGCCAGCAGTTACGGCAACTCTGGAAACACCATATATTTT.

V and J are TRBV4-1 and TRBJ2-5, with 10 bases fitting TRBD2. J gave up 2 bases and V 3 bases, and 15 bases lay outside the gene matches. The CDR3 loop spans 19 amino acids. Germline loops: CDR1 MGHRA, CDR2 YSYEKL. CDR3 region: CASSHPISGLAEIQETQYF. CDR3 coding DNA: TGCGCCAGCAGCCACCCCATCTCTGGACTAGCGGAGATACAAGAGACCCAGTACTTC.

This chain uses TRBV11-2 with TRBJ1-4; tentative D call: TRBD1 (5 bases). This CDR3 region has 13 residues. The V gene lost 8 bases and the J gene lost 3 bases, with 10 bases spanning the gap. The germline V gene has CDR1 SGHAT and CDR2 FQNNGV. As DNA, the CDR3 is TGTGCCAGCGCCAGGGCGGCTAATGAAAAACTGTTTTTT. It yields the protein CASARAANEKLFF.

V is TRBV5-4 and J is TRBJ2-1; 13 positions match TRBD2. V shed 5 bases, J shed 8 bases, and the junction held 7 bases outside the gene matches. The CDR3 has 15 residues. Germline-derived CDR1 and CDR2 are SGHNT and YYREEE (reference sequence). CDR3 nucleotide sequence: TGTGCCAGCAGAACGGGACTAGCGGGATTGGATGAGCAGTTCTTC. Protein sequence: CASRTGLAGLDEQFF. Drawing the rest from reference TRBV5-4 and TRBJ2-1, the complete variable domain is ETGVTQSPTHLIKTRGQQVTLRCSSQSGHNTVSWYQQALGQGPQFIFQYYREEENGRGNFPPRFSGLQFPNYSSELNVNALELDDSALYLCASRTGLAGLDEQFFGPGTRLTVL.

The chain combines TRBV25-1 with TRBJ2-3; 9 nucleotides agree with TRBD2. Germline V CDR1 and CDR2: MGHDK, SYGVNS. This CDR3 comprises 13 residues. J lost 5 bases, V lost 6 bases, and 3 bases had no gene match. CDR3 loop: CASSLAGEDTQYF. The CDR3 DNA reads TGTGCCAGCAGCTTAGCGGGAGAAGATACGCAGTATTTT.

The gene calls are TRBV21-1 and TRBJ2-1; TRBD2, the D gene given by the table, was not confirmed from the DNA. TRBV21-1 is deemed a pseudogene. This CDR3 has 15 amino acids. The CDR3 nucleotides are TGTGCCAGCAGCAAAGCTTCGCGTCCCTACAATGAGCAGTTCTTC. Translation: CASSKASRPYNEQFF.

The chain has TRBV10-3 and TRBJ2-7; TRBD1 might be the D (5 bases). Germline CDR1 and CDR2: ENHRY and SYGVKD. The CDR3 contains 14 residues. Trimming shortened V by 4 bases and J by 4 bases, and 14 bases separated the two germline ends. The CDR3 reads CAISATTDYYEQYF. In DNA, the CDR3 is TGTGCCATCAGTGCAACGACAGATTATTACGAGCAGTACTTC.

The chain combines TRBV27 with TRBJ2-1; 7 nucleotides match TRBD2. With 3 bases clipped from V and 3 bases from J, the junction kept 5 bases outside the gene matches. Germline CDR1 and CDR2: MNHEY and SMNVEV (reference sequence). The CDR3 is 15 residues long. CDR3 nucleotides: TGTGCCAGCAGTTTTACTAGCGACTACTACAATGAGCAGTTCTTC. Residues: CASSFTSDYYNEQFF.

The rearrangement links TRBV27 to TRBJ2-7, with 10 bases matching TRBD2. This CDR3 spans 14 amino acids. Germline V gene lookup returns CDR1 MNHEY and CDR2 SMNVEV (reference sequence). The J segment lost 0 bases and the V segment lost 6 bases, leaving 2 bases of the junction unmatched. The DNA of the CDR3 is TGTGCCAGCAGACTAGCGGGGACCTCCTACGAGCAGTACTTC. It specifies CASRLAGTSYEQYF.

The V call is TRBV12-3 or TRBV12-4, the J call TRBJ1-1; D unclear. The CDR3 consists of 11 residues. Trimming stripped 5 bases from V and 5 bases from J, with 6 bases between. The CDR3 region is CASSPGTEAFF. DNA for the CDR3: TGTGCCAGCAGTCCGGGAACTGAAGCTTTCTTT.

The chain employs TRBV5-4 and TRBJ1-1; D remains unclear. Germline assignment: CDR1 SGHNT and CDR2 YYREEE (reference sequence). Trimming left V 6 bases short and J 3 bases short, with 12 bases between. The CDR3 is made up of 13 amino acids. As DNA, the CDR3 is TGTGCCAGCATCCCGGGGAAGGACACTGAAGCTTTCTTT. Its translation is CASIPGKDTEAFF.

This chain links TRBV5-1 with TRBJ2-2; tentative D call: TRBD1 (6 bases). This CDR3 is 14 amino acids long. The germline CDR1 and CDR2 sequences are SGHRS and YFSETQ. V was trimmed by 4 bases and J by 2 bases, leaving 9 bases between them. CDR3: CASSRTANTGELFF. In DNA form, the CDR3 reads TGCGCCAGCAGCCGGACAGCCAACACCGGGGAGCTGTTTTTT.

Here the CDR3 DNA reads TGTGCCAGCAGCTTGGATCCGGAAAACACCATATATTTT. Translated: CASSLDPENTIYF. J is TRBJ1-3 and V is TRBV5-4; D not certain. The CDR3 runs to 13 residues. V was shortened by 0 bases and J by 6 bases, with 7 bases between the two germline ends. CDR1 SGHNT and CDR2 YYREEE come from the germline V gene (reference sequence).

J is TRBJ2-1 and V is TRBV6-1, with TRBD2 identical over 8 bases. CDR1 is MNHNS and CDR2 is SASEGT in the germline V gene. Losses at the gene ends were 4 bases for V and 5 bases for J; bases not matched to a gene: 10. CDR3 length: 16 residues. The DNA of the CDR3 is TGTGCCAGCAGTGGGCTAACTAGCGGAGTGAACAATGAGCAGTTCTTC. Translation: CASSGLTSGVNNEQFF.

V gene TRBV30 combines with J gene TRBJ2-3; the D call may be TRBD1 or TRBD2 (5 bases each). V dropped 0 bases and J dropped 9 bases, with 19 bases sitting between them. CDR1 is GTSNPN and CDR2 is SVGIG in the germline V gene (reference sequence). This CDR3 has 15 amino acids. The CDR3, as DNA: TGTGCCTGGAGTGTATCCGCGGACACCCGGGACACGCAGTATTTT. This sequence encodes CAWSVSADTRDTQYF.

The V gene is TRBV29-1, the J gene TRBJ1-3, with D possibly TRBD1 on 6 matching bases. The CDR3 runs to 14 residues. V lost 4 bases to trimming and J lost 1 base, with 11 bases between them. Looked up from germline, CDR1 is SQVTM and CDR2 is ANQGSEA. The CDR3 protein is CSVGGQGSGNTIYF. The CDR3 DNA follows: TGCAGCGTTGGCGGGCAGGGGTCTGGAAACACCATATATTTT.

Only one count was recorded for this clone. The V call is TRBV7-3, the J call TRBJ2-3; tentatively, D is TRBD2 (6 bases). The CDR3 runs to 16 residues. Germline values: CDR1 SGHTA, CDR2 FQGTGA. Trimming stripped 1 base from V and 5 bases from J, with 16 bases between. The CDR3 DNA follows: TGTGCCAGCAGCTTAAGGCTACCGGGAGTTGTAGATACGCAGTATTTT. Protein: CASSLRLPGVVDTQYF. The complete variable domain, with remaining parts taken from reference TRBV7-3 and TRBJ2-3, reads GAGVSQTPSNKVTEKGKYVELRCDPISGHTALYWYRQSLGQGPEFLIYFQGTGAADDSGLPNDRFFAVRPEGSVSTLKIQRTERGDSAVYLCASSLRLPGVVDTQYFGPGTRLTVL.

The chain is built from TRBV28 and TRBJ1-4; TRBD1 agrees at 9 bases. From germline, CDR1 is MDHEN and CDR2 SYDVKM. With V trimmed by 6 bases and J by 7 bases, 9 bases remained unmatched. The CDR3 totals 15 residues. The DNA of the CDR3 is TGTGCCAGCAGGCCACAGGGGGCGTATGGTGAAAAACTGTTTTTT. Translating it yields CASRPQGAYGEKLFF.

This clone was observed a few times. V gene TRBV3-1 (or the pseudogene TRBV3-2) combines with J gene TRBJ1-6; D uncertain. V was shortened by 1 base and J by 10 bases, with 8 bases between the two germline ends. Germline-derived CDR1 and CDR2 are LGHDT and YNNKEL (reference sequence). This CDR3 contains 13 residues. In DNA form, the CDR3 reads TGTGCCAGCAGCCAAGGAAAGCTCTCACCCCTCCACTTT. This translates into CASSQGKLSPLHF.